This T cell receptor beta chain was found in a study of T cell responses to AZD1222 COVID-19 vaccine. For this clone: Antigen: not known.

Only in-frame clones appear in the TCRdb table, and some are missing; sequencing was by immunoSEQ multiplex PCR. The sample lists more than 90,000 clones; around 85% were seen once. This CDR3 has 14 amino acids. Trimming took 4 bases from V and 6 from J; bases not matched to a gene: 7. Per germline, CDR1 KGHSH and CDR2 LQKENI. Whole-study results and caveats: Elevations in Spike-specific TCR breadth and depth followed administration of two AZD1222 doses. The repertoires were collected only after the peak T cell response. As reported, nearly half of all spike-specific TCRs target variant regions that are unmutated. Baseline testing showed seropositivity in only five to seven AZD1222 recipients.

Sample: peripheral blood, taken 28 days after the second AZD1222 dose. The origin of this receptor is an adult who received the AZD1222 COVID-19 vaccine. This chain links TRBV18 with TRBJ2-7; 9 bases map to TRBD2. CDR3 loop: CASSLWREGREQYF. In DNA, the CDR3 is TGTGCCAGCTCACTCTGGCGGGAGGGCCGCGAGCAGTACTTC.